This TCR beta chain was found in a study of blood T cell repertoires in COVID-19. Study in general: COVID-19 samples, acute and convalescent, were from the United States, Italy and Spain. Nucleic acid was either cDNA or gDNA, and it came from T cells, B-cell-depleted T cells, or PBMCs.

In the original processing: Reference gene primer amplification yielded estimated nucleated cell counts. Libraries were prepared by immunoSEQ multiplex PCR; TCRdb keeps only in-frame clonotypes and omits some of them. V and J calls and clone size come straight from that table; D and trimming were deduced from the DNA. The table lists some 210,000 clones, 80% to 90% of them singletons, with approximately 5.1% in the top ten. This receptor was identified in a woman between 65 and 79 years old with active or convalescent COVID-19. The sequencing input was peripheral blood.

CDR3 loop: CASSMTGSLYGYTF. The CDR3 nucleotides read TGTGCCAGTAGTATGACAGGTTCGTTGTATGGCTACACCTTC. The chain carries TRBV19 and TRBJ1-2, with D maybe TRBD1 (6 bases). Germline values: CDR1 LNHDA, CDR2 SQIVND (reference sequence). The germline V and J ends were trimmed by 3 bases and 5 bases, with 13 bases remaining between them. CDR3 length equals 14 residues.